This T cell receptor beta chain was retrieved from a study of blood T cells in healthy people across ages. The germline V gene encodes CDR1 SNHLY and CDR2 FYNNEI. The CDR3 runs to 13 residues. V lost 6 bases and J lost 3, with 11 bases in between. For the second PCR, which ran for about 6 to 12 cycles, a sample-barcoded 5' primer and a J-beta primer mix were used. TCRdb processed the 5' RACE reads anew with MiXCR; each CDR3 protein has one entry. The data contain 1 million or so distinct CDR3 sequences, around 25% of them singletons. In addition, the sample was reused for a study of T cells of mothers and their children.

The TCR was taken from a girl aged 2 to 10 in good health. Specimen: blood. The gene calls are TRBV2 and TRBJ2-5; D uncertain. CDR3 bases: TGTGCCAGCAGCCCTAGGTCCGAAGAGACCCAGTACTTC. It specifies CASSPRSEETQYF.